The 28 T cell receptor beta chains below come from one sample, sequenced in a study of regulatory T cells in long-lasting Graves disease. CDR3 regions were amplified by Arm-PCR using iRepertoire HTBI primers to build TCR beta libraries. MiXCR was run by TCRdb on the multiplex PCR reads, yielding one entry per CDR3 protein. The data contain about 460,000 distinct CDR3 sequences, 22% of them singletons. Time point described: persistent/refractory GD, antithyroid drugs over 5 years with positive TRAb. PBMC-extracted RNA yielded the TCR library. Sequencing was performed on peripheral blood mononuclear cells (PBMCs), taken when the disease was refractory, from a patient treated with antithyroid drugs. All receptors come from a female donor with Graves disease.

This clonotype was found many times. CDR3 in amino acids: CASSRAPSGTGSYEQYF. The CDR3 bases are TGTGCCAGCAGTCGTGCCCCTTCCGGGACAGGGTCCTACGAGCAGTACTTC. The rearrangement uses TRBV6-1 and TRBJ2-7, with 9 bases lining up with TRBD1. The CDR3 length is 17 residues. Germline V CDR1 and CDR2: MNHNS, SASEGT. The J segment lost 1 base and the V segment lost 5 bases, leaving 12 bases of the junction unmatched.

This clonotype was counted only a few times. This chain joins TRBV30 and TRBJ1-2; TRBD1 matches 10 bases. Looked up from germline, CDR1 is GTSNPN and CDR2 is SVGIG (reference sequence). The J segment lost 1 base and the V segment lost 2 bases, leaving 4 bases of the junction unmatched. The CDR3 length is 15 residues. The CDR3 is CAWSTRDRGNYGYTF. CDR3 bases: TGTGCCTGGAGTACCCGGGACAGGGGTAACTATGGCTACACCTTC.

V gene TRBV5-6 combines with J gene TRBJ2-7; 7 bases are a match to TRBD1. Trimming took 0 bases from V and 7 from J; bases not matched to a gene: 7. Germline V gives CDR1 SGHDT, CDR2 YYEEEE. The CDR3 extends over 14 amino acids. CDR3 in DNA: TGTGCCAGCAGCTTGGTGGCGACAGGGTCAGAGCAGTACTTC. Translated: CASSLVATGSEQYF. The entire variable domain, with the rest obtained from reference TRBV5-6 and TRBJ2-7, is as follows: DAGVTQSPTHLIKTRGQQVTLRCSPKSGHDTVSWYQQALGQGPQFIFQYYEEEERQRGNFPDRFSGHQFPNYSSELNVNALLLGDSALYLCASSLVATGSEQYFGPGTRLTVT.

The rearrangement uses TRBV29-1 and TRBJ1-1; no clear D gene. CDR1 is SQVTM, CDR2 ANQGSEA, per germline. The length of the CDR3 is 14 residues. The V gene lost 6 bases and the J gene lost 3 bases, with 17 bases spanning the gap. DNA for the CDR3: TGCAGCGTCTACTTCCCGATAAGGGACACTGAAGCTTTCTTT. It translates to CSVYFPIRDTEAFF.

About this clonotype: A much bigger clone sits one base away, suggesting this may be a read error. The chain recombines TRBV7-2 with TRBJ2-6; 8 bases map to TRBD1. Per germline, CDR1 SGHTA and CDR2 FQGNSA. The CDR3 runs to 10 residues. The CDR3 DNA reads as TGTGCCATCGGGACAGGCGTCCTGGCTTTC. This gives the protein CAIGTGVLAF.

There are a few counts of this clonotype. The CDR3 spells CASSFKTSTDTQYF. CDR3 in DNA: TGTGCCAGCAGTTTTAAGACTAGCACAGATACGCAGTATTTT. The chain uses TRBV6-5 and TRBJ2-3; D uncertain. The CDR3 is made up of 14 amino acids. The ends were cut back, 4 bases at V and 0 bases at J, with 8 bases in the middle. Germline-derived CDR1 and CDR2 are MNHEY and SVGAGI.

This clonotype was recorded at least ten times. The chain couples TRBV29-1 to TRBJ2-7; TRBD1 agrees at 8 bases. This CDR3 is built from 12 residues. The ends lost 5 bases at V and 3 bases at J; junction bases unmatched: 3. Germline CDR1 reads SQVTM; CDR2 reads ANQGSEA. CDR3 residues: CSVFTGGYEQYF. The CDR3 DNA sequence: TGCAGCGTTTTTACAGGGGGCTACGAGCAGTACTTC.

This clonotype was counted only a few times. CDR3 nucleotides: TGTGCCAGCTCACCAGAAAGTGGGTCTACGCAGTATTTT. Translated, it gives CASSPESGSTQYF. The chain is built from TRBV18 and TRBJ2-3; D unclear. Germline V lookup: CDR1 KGHSH, CDR2 LQKENI. The CDR3 loop spans 13 amino acids. V lost 2 bases, J lost 8 bases, and 11 bases lay in between. Drawing the rest from reference TRBV18 and TRBJ2-3, the complete variable domain is NAGVMQNPRHLVRRRGQEARLRCSPMKGHSHVYWYRQLPEEGLKFMVYLQKENIIDESGMPKERFSAEFPKEGPSILRIQQVVRGDSAAYFCASSPESGSTQYFGPGTRLTVL.

The chain carries TRBV4-3 and TRBJ2-7; 7 bases align to TRBD1. The CDR3 runs 15 residues. The J segment lost 5 bases and the V segment lost 5 bases, leaving 12 bases of the junction unmatched. Per germline, CDR1 LGHNA and CDR2 YSLEER. This chain's CDR3 is CASSRGTALDHEQYF. The CDR3 coding sequence is TGCGCCAGCAGCAGAGGGACAGCCCTCGACCACGAGCAGTACTTC.

In regard to this clonotype: A much bigger clone sits one base away, suggesting this may be a read error. This chain joins TRBV6-5 and TRBJ2-7, with TRBD2 as a possible D gene (6 bases). The germline V gene encodes CDR1 MNHEY and CDR2 SVGAGI. The CDR3 consists of 15 residues. The V gene lost 6 bases and the J gene lost 5 bases, with 20 bases spanning the gap. The CDR3: CASRYGRLGRDEQYF. The CDR3 DNA reads as TGTGCCAGCAGATACGGGAGACTCGGAAGAGACGAGCAGTACTTC.

This chain joins TRBV12-3 or TRBV12-4 and TRBJ2-5; D perhaps matches TRBD2 (6 bases). The CDR3 sequence is 12 residues long. Trimming cost V 3 bases and J 10 bases, with 12 bases left between them. The DNA of the CDR3 is TGTGCCAGCAGTTTCCGGGAGTACAGCCAGTACTTC. Translated: CASSFREYSQYF.

This clonotype showed up just a few times. This rearrangement joins TRBV6-1 to TRBJ1-2; D gene ambiguous. This CDR3 is built from 13 residues. Trimming shortened V by 5 bases and J by 8 bases, and 15 bases separated the two germline ends. Germline CDR1 MNHNS, CDR2 SASEGT. CDR3 coding DNA: TGTGCCAGCAGTAAGTCCAGAGCGGGCGGCTACACCTTC. It encodes CASSKSRAGGYTF.

At least ten counts were recorded for this clonotype. The V gene is TRBV15, the J gene TRBJ2-5; TRBD2 matches 11 bases. Germline assignment: CDR1 LNHNV and CDR2 YYDKDF (reference sequence). The CDR3 sequence is 16 residues long. V trimming: 5 bases; J trimming: 2 bases; junction bases outside the gene matches: 7. The CDR3 sequence is CATSGRLAGRQETQYF. CDR3 bases: TGTGCCACCAGCGGGCGACTAGCGGGGAGGCAAGAGACCCAGTACTTC.

This clonotype appeared a few times. CDR3 region: CASSQDRVPRPQHF. The CDR3 DNA reads TGTGCCAGCAGCCAAGACAGGGTGCCAAGACCCCAGCATTTT. V is TRBV3-1 and J is TRBJ1-5; the D gene is possibly TRBD1 (5 bases). The CDR3 consists of 14 residues. V dropped 0 bases and J dropped 10 bases, with 13 bases sitting between them. The germline CDR1 and CDR2 sequences are LGHDT and YNNKEL (reference sequence).

The rearrangement joins TRBV5-4 to TRBJ2-7; 9 bases fit TRBD1. Trimming removed 0 bases from V and 7 bases from J; junction bases left unmatched: 8. The CDR3 runs 15 residues. Germline V gives CDR1 SGHNT, CDR2 YYREEE (reference sequence). The DNA for the CDR3 is TGTGCCAGCAGCTTGGGCGACAGGGGGTCGACTGAGCAGTACTTC. Translating gives CASSLGDRGSTEQYF.

The sample holds many counts of this clonotype. This chain links TRBV19 with TRBJ1-2, with D perhaps matching TRBD1 (5 bases). Trimming stripped 5 bases from V and 3 bases from J, with 13 bases between. Germline V gene data show CDR1 as LNHDA and CDR2 as SQIVND (reference sequence). This CDR3 spans 14 amino acids. CDR3 coding DNA: TGTGCCAGTAGTGACAGAGCGTTTTACTATGGCTACACCTTC. This codes for CASSDRAFYYGYTF.

The table lists this clonotype with many counts. The chain couples TRBV20-1 to TRBJ2-7; TRBD1 is a possible D gene (5 bases). Germline CDR1 and CDR2: DFQATT and SNEGSKA (reference sequence). V lost 0 bases, J lost 5 bases, and 11 bases lay in between. The CDR3 runs to 13 residues. For the CDR3, the DNA is TGCAGTGCTAGAGATTCAGGGTTCGACGAGCAGTACTTC. This sequence encodes CSARDSGFDEQYF.

Concerning this clonotype: Mismatch with germline at one junction end may stem from a read error. The J gene is TRBJ2-7, the V gene TRBV5-4, with TRBD1 matching over 9 bases. Germline V gene lookup returns CDR1 SGHNT and CDR2 YYREEE (reference sequence). The CDR3 consists of 14 residues. This CDR3 is CASSLTGGSNEQYF. In nucleotides, the CDR3 is TGCGCCAGCAGCTTGACAGGGGGGTCCAACGAGCAGTACTTC.

Worth noting for this clonotype: A much larger clone sits a single nucleotide away, making a read error possible. The chain is built from TRBV3-1 and TRBJ1-6; D is ambiguous. V was shortened by 2 bases and J by 6 bases, with 8 bases between the two germline ends. Per the germline V gene, CDR1 is LGHDT and CDR2 is YNNKEL (reference sequence). This CDR3 spans 14 amino acids. In DNA form, the CDR3 reads TGTGCCAGCAGCCAATCAGACGCTAATTCACCCCTCCACTTT. Translation gives CASSQSDANSPLHF.

The chain couples TRBV7-9 to TRBJ2-7, with a possible D match to TRBD2 (5 bases). The CDR3 is made up of 14 amino acids. Germline V lookup: CDR1 SEHNR, CDR2 FQNEAQ (reference sequence). V was trimmed by 1 base and J by 6 bases, leaving 13 bases between them. The DNA for the CDR3 is TGTGCCAGCAGCTTAGAGGGTGCTAGCTCCGAGCAGTACTTC. It is translated as CASSLEGASSEQYF.

The rearrangement uses TRBV5-6 and TRBJ1-2; possible D gene TRBD1, 6 bases. V lost 6 bases, J lost 5 bases, and 17 bases lay in between. Germline CDR1 reads SGHDT; CDR2 reads YYEEEE. This CDR3 spans 14 amino acids. CDR3 nucleotide sequence: TGTGCCAGCATTAGGATCGGGGGGCTTTATGGCTACACCTTC. It encodes CASIRIGGLYGYTF.

Comments on this clonotype: This may be a read error: a much more frequent sequence differs by one nucleotide. The chain recombines TRBV7-2 with TRBJ2-4; D unclear. The length of the CDR3 is 11 residues. With 8 bases removed from V and 7 bases from J, the gap between germline ends came to 9 bases. Germline CDR1 reads SGHTA; CDR2 reads FQGNSA. The CDR3 reads CASGKTNIQYF. The CDR3 nucleotides read TGTGCCAGCGGCAAAACGAACATTCAGTACTTC.

There are many counts of this clonotype. CDR3 sequence (DNA): TGTGCCAGCTGGGGACAGGGGAATTATGGCTACACCTTC. Residues: CASWGQGNYGYTF. The chain employs TRBV6-1 and TRBJ1-2; 10 bases are a match to TRBD1. J lost 5 bases, V lost 8 bases, and 5 bases had no gene match. Looked up from germline, CDR1 is MNHNS and CDR2 is SASEGT. The CDR3 extends over 13 amino acids.

This clonotype came up a few times. The chain employs TRBV4-3 and TRBJ2-7, with D possibly matching TRBD2 (6 bases). CDR1 is LGHNA and CDR2 is YSLEER in the germline V gene. Trimming removed 5 bases at V and 5 bases at J, with 13 bases between. This CDR3 has 13 amino acids. CDR3: CASSALARDEQYF. The CDR3 DNA reads as TGCGCCAGCAGCGCCCTAGCGAGGGACGAGCAGTACTTC.

There are many counts of this clonotype. This sequence joins TRBV20-1 and TRBJ1-2; D possibly corresponds to TRBD1 (5 bases). With 3 bases removed from V and 3 bases from J, the gap between germline ends came to 11 bases. CDR3 size: 13 residues. Germline-derived CDR1 and CDR2 are DFQATT and SNEGSKA (reference sequence). The CDR3 spells CSARGRAHYGYTF. The CDR3 DNA sequence: TGCAGTGCTAGGGGCAGGGCTCACTATGGCTACACCTTC.

This chain connects TRBV20-1 to TRBJ1-2; D ambiguous. Germline V gives CDR1 DFQATT, CDR2 SNEGSKA (reference sequence). This CDR3 contains 15 residues. The germline V and J ends were trimmed by 0 bases and 4 bases, with 15 bases remaining between them. The CDR3 spells CSARDRRQVFYGYTF. The CDR3 nucleotides are TGCAGTGCTAGAGATCGGCGGCAGGTTTTCTATGGCTACACCTTC.

Comment on this clonotype: A much larger clone is a single base away; this may be a read error. The chain employs TRBV6-9 and TRBJ1-5; 7 bases fit TRBD1. The CDR3 loop spans 14 amino acids. Germline V gene lookup returns CDR1 MNHGY and CDR2 SVAAGI. The CDR3: CASSYRDSYQSQHF. The CDR3 nucleotides are TGTGCCAGCAGTTACCGGGACAGTTATCAGTCCCAGCATTTT.

This clonotype was picked up a small number of times. The genes are TRBV3-1 and TRBJ1-6; D ambiguous. The length of the CDR3 is 17 residues. Per the germline V gene, CDR1 is LGHDT and CDR2 is YNNKEL (reference sequence). Trimming stripped 1 base from V and 0 bases from J, with 10 bases between. This CDR3 is CASSQGVGSSYNSPLHF. CDR3 nucleotide sequence: TGTGCCAGCAGCCAAGGGGTCGGGAGCTCCTATAATTCACCCCTCCACTTT.